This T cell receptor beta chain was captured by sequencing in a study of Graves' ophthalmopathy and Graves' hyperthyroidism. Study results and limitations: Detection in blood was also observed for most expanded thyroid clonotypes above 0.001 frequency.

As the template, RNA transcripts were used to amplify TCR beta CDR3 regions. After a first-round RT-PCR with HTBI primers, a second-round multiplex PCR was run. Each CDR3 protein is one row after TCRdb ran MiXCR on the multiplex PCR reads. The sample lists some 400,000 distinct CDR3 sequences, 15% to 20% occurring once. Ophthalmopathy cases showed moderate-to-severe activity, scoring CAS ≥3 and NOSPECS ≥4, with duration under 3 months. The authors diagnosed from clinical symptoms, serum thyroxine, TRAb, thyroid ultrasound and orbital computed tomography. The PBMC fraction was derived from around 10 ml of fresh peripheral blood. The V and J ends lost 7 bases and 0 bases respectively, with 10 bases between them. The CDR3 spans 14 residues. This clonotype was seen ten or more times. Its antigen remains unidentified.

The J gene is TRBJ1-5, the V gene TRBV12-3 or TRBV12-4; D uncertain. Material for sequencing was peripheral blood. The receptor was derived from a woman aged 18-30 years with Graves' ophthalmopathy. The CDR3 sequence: CASNSGPSNQPQHF. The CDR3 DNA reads TGTGCCAGCAACTCCGGCCCTAGCAATCAGCCCCAGCATTTT.